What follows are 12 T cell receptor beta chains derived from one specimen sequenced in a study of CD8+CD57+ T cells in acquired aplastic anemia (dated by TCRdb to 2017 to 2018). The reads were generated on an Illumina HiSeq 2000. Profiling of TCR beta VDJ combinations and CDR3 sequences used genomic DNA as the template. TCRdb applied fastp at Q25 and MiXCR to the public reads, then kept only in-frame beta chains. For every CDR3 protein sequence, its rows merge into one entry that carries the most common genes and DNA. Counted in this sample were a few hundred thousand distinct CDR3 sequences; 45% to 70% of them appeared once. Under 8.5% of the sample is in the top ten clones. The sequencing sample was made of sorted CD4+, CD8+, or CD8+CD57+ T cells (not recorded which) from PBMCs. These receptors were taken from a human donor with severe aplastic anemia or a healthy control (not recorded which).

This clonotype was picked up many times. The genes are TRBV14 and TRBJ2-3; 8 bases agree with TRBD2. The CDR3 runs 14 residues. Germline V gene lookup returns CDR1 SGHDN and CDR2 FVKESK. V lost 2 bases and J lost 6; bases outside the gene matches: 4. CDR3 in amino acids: CASSQLSGGDTQYF. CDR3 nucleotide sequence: TGTGCCAGCAGCCAACTGAGCGGGGGTGATACGCAGTATTTT.

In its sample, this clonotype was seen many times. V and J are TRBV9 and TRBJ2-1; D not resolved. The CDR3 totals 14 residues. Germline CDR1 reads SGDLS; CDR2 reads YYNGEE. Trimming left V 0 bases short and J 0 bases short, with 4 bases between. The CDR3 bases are TGTGCCAGCAGCGTAGCTTACTCCTACAATGAGCAGTTCTTC. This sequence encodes CASSVAYSYNEQFF.

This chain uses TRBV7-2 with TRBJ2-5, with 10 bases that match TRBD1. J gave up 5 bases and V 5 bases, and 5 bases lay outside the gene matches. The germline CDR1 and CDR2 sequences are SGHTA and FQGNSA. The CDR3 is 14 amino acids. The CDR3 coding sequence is TGTGCCAGCAGCCGGGACAGGGGTTTTGAGACCCAGTACTTC. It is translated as CASSRDRGFETQYF.

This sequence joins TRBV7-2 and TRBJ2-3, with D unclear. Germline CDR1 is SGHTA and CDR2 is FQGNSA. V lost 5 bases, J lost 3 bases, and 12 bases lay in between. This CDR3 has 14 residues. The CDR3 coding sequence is TGTGCCAGCAGCGTGCGCCGCCGTACAGATACGCAGTATTTT. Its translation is CASSVRRRTDTQYF.

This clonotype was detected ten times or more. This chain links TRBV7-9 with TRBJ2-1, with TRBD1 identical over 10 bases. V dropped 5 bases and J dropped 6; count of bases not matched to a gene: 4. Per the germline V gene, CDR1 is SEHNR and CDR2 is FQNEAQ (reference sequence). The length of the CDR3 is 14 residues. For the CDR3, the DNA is TGTGCCAGCAGCCTCGACAGGGGGCGCAATGAGCAGTTCTTC. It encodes CASSLDRGRNEQFF.

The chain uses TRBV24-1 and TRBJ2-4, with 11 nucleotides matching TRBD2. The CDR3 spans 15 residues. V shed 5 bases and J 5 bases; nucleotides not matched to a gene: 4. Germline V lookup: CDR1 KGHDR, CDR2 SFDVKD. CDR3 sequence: CATSVQTSGENIQYF. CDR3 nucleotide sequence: TGTGCCACCAGTGTCCAGACTAGCGGGGAAAACATTCAGTACTTC.

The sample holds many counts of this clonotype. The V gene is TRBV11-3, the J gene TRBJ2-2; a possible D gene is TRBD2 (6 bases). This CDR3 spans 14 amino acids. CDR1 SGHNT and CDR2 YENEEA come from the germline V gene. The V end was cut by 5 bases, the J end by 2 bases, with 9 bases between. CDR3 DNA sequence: TGTGCCAGCAGCGGGACTCTTAACACCGGGGAGCTGTTTTTT. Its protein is CASSGTLNTGELFF.

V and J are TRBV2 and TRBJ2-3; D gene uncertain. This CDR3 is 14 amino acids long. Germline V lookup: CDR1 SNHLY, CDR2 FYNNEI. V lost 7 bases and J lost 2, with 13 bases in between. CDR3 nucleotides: TGTGCCAGCACTGGAGACTTATTCACAGATACGCAGTATTTT. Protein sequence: CASTGDLFTDTQYF.

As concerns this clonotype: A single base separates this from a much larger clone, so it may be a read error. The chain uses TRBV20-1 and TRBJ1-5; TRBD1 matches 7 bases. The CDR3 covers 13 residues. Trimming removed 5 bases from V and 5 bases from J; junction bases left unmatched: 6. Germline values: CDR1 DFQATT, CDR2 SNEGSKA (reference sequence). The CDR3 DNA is TGCAGTGCTGGGCAAGGGGGCGATCAGCCCCAGCATTTT. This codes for CSAGQGGDQPQHF.

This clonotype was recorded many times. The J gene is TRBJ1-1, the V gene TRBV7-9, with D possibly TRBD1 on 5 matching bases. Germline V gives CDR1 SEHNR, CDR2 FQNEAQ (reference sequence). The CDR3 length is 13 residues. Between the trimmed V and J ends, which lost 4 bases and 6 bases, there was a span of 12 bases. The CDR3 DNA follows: TGTGCCAGCAGCTGGGGGGATCGCCCTGAAGCTTTCTTT. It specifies CASSWGDRPEAFF.

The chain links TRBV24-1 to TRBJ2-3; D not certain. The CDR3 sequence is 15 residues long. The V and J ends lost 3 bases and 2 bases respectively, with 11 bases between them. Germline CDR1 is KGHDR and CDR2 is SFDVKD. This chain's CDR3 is CATSDIDPFTDTQYF. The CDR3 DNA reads TGTGCCACCAGTGATATAGACCCGTTCACAGATACGCAGTATTTT.

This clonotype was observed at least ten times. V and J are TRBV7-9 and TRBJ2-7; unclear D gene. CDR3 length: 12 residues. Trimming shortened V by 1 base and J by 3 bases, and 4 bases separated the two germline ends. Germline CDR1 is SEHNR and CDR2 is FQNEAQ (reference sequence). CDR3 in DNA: TGTGCCAGCAGCTTAGTCGACTACGAGCAGTACTTC. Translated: CASSLVDYEQYF.